This TCR beta chain was recovered during a study of monozygotic twins with inflammatory bowel disease (dated by TCRdb to about 2019). In the study overall: A total of approximately 30 monozygotic twin pairs were included in the full study, comprising nine German pairs (four IBD-concordant, five IBD-discordant) and 19 IBD-discordant Danish pairs. Within discordant pairs, disease-associated traits were sought mainly by comparing IBD patients with their genetically identical healthy co-twins. Each individual had, on average, about 151 000 unique TCRalpha sequences and 181 000 unique TCRbeta sequences available for analysis.

From each donor, an approximately 2.3 ml peripheral blood sample was collected into PAXgene tubes and kept at -80 degrees C. Total RNA was isolated from whole blood with the PAXgene blood miRNA kit on an automated QIAcube, without T cell sorting. Deep TCRalpha and TCRbeta repertoire profiling with unique molecular barcoding was performed on peripheral blood of monozygotic twin pairs concordant or discordant for inflammatory bowel disease. Smoking habits were recorded for all twin pairs, with individuals classified as current, former or never smokers. About this clonotype: Its antigen remains undetermined.

The library relied on 5' RACE. Preparation of each TCR library used approximately 3,200 ng of total RNA. For each sample, cDNA was synthesized in eight separate reactions using SMARTScribe reverse transcriptase. Unique molecular identifiers containing a 6-nucleotide sample barcode were introduced through template switching during cDNA synthesis. Amplification of TCRalpha and TCRbeta cDNA involved two nested PCRs of approximately 16 and 9 cycles, and each PCR was followed by bead purification. Before amplification, the cDNA was treated with uracil DNA-glycosylase and purified using the QIAquick PCR purification kit. The second PCR added Illumina TruSeq-compatible adapters along with sample-specific barcodes. Library quality and concentration were assessed using TapeStation and Qubit, and 4.5 to 5.5 ng of each library was pooled. Sequencing of the pooled libraries was done on an Illumina HiSeq2500 single-index Rapid Run using custom sequencing primers and 2 x 100 bp reads. Per the original workflow: MiGEC version 1.2.6 was used for UMI-based consensus assembly to correct PCR and sequencing errors. V(D)J alignment, clonotype assembly and CDR3 extraction were performed with MiXCR version 2.1.1. Normalisation of gene usage, clonotype sharing and MAIT/NKT TCR abundance was achieved by analysing the top 1000, 10 000 and 20 000 clonotypes per sample. After downsampling to 27 000 UMIs, diversity was calculated as the inverse Simpson index using the vegan R package. Paired Mann-Whitney U tests were applied to discordant twin pairs, with Benjamini-Hochberg correction for multiple testing. Reprocessed by TCRdb, the reads give a single entry per CDR3 protein sequence, without DNA. It is TCRdb's table, rather than the study itself, that gives the V and J calls and clone size. The table of this sample itemizes about 450,000 distinct CDR3 sequences. Roughly 2.3% of the sample lies in the top ten.

Taken from the germline V gene (reference sequence), the CDR1 and CDR2 loops are SEHNR and FQNEAQ. Spanning cysteine to phenylalanine, the CDR3 consists of 15 amino acids. No DNA is recorded. On the study overall, not on this receptor specifically: The analysis was unable to tell apart different T cell subtypes. Compared with healthy twins, IBD patients shared fewer clonotypes with other individuals, and the difference was most pronounced in patients with signs of disease activity. Concordant and discordant twins showed no difference in repertoire similarity, possibly because of limited statistical power. Background noise and inter-individual variability may have been introduced into the repertoires by the differing immunosuppressive treatments among patients. The results gave no support for a single strong signal or clonotype linked to IBD. IBD patients had lower TCRbeta repertoire diversity, measured by the inverse Simpson index, than their healthy co-twins.

Sequencing input: blood. This sequence uses TRBV7-9 and TRBJ2-1; checking the TCRdb D call of TRBD2 is not possible without DNA. This receptor was obtained from a human donor with ulcerative colitis or Crohn's disease, or a healthy co-twin of an affected twin (not recorded which). The CDR3 region reads CASSKLAGAYNEQFF.